Listed below are T cell receptor beta chains from one sample, sequenced in a study of blood T cell repertoires in COVID-19. The data were produced by immunoSEQ multiplex PCR, yet TCRdb's version contains in-frame clones alone and is incomplete. This table holds some 370,000 clones, around four fifths found once. Sample: PBMCs or T cells enriched from blood (not recorded which). These receptors were collected from a woman aged 45 to 65 who had recovered from COVID-19. Each CDR3 is given with its conserved first and last residue. The order of the fields is V gene, CDR3 protein.

v_call: TRBV3-1/TRBV3-2; cdr3_aa: CASSQTTVLLQYF
v_call: TRBV3-1/TRBV3-2; cdr3_aa: CASSNTTFAGGTSPLHF
v_call: TRBV5-1; cdr3_aa: CASSLGMITGTSGNTIYF
v_call: TRBV30; cdr3_aa: CAWSVEDFYEQYF
v_call: TRBV7-2; cdr3_aa: CASSLTVEGYGYTF
v_call: TRBV29-1; cdr3_aa: CSVFGGVVETQYF
v_call: TRBV19; cdr3_aa: CASSPRQGQRGVKLFF
v_call: TRBV7-2; cdr3_aa: CASSRAGWADTQYF
v_call: TRBV5-4; cdr3_aa: CASSPGLAGSGANVLTF
v_call: TRBV11-3; cdr3_aa: CASSFHAGLMNTEAFF
v_call: TRBV5-1; cdr3_aa: CASSPAGGTWETQYF
v_call: TRBV5-1; cdr3_aa: CASSPGDTGNTIYF
v_call: TRBV4-1; cdr3_aa: CASSQDPQGHFYEQYF
v_call: TRBV5-5; cdr3_aa: CASSLGPSGIDYEQYF